This entry lists 30 T cell receptor beta chains sequenced from one sample in a study of cytomegalovirus exposure and HLA in healthy donors. The PCR was carried out with 60 Vbeta primers and 13 Jbeta primers. Sequencing used immunoSEQ multiplex PCR; TCRdb keeps in-frame clones, though not all of them. The repertoire includes about 76,000 clones, around 72% of them detected once, and around 16% sits in the top ten. The sequenced material came from PBMCs. All receptors derive from a woman aged 40 to 55 in good health and CMV-seropositive.

The J gene is TRBJ1-1, the V gene TRBV5-1; D uncertain. CDR1 is SGHRS, CDR2 YFSETQ, per germline. V was pared by 0 bases and J by 2 bases, with 8 bases between. The CDR3 is made up of 14 amino acids. CDR3 amino acids: CASSLGGFNTEAFF. The CDR3 DNA sequence: TGCGCCAGCAGCTTGGGAGGGTTTAACACTGAAGCTTTCTTT.

This clone was seen just once. The chain employs TRBV9 and TRBJ2-6; TRBD1 is a possible D gene (5 bases). V gave up 3 bases and J gave up 0 bases, with 10 bases separating them. The CDR3 is 16 amino acids. Germline CDR1 is SGDLS and CDR2 is YYNGEE. The CDR3 region has the DNA TGTGCCAGCAGCGAGGGGCCGGACTCTGGGGCCAACGTCCTGACTTTC. Translation: CASSEGPDSGANVLTF.

Only a few counts were recorded for this clone. The chain links TRBV7-8 to TRBJ2-7; 8 bases match TRBD1. V shed 1 base and J 3 bases; nucleotides not matched to a gene: 5. Germline CDR1 reads SGHVS; CDR2 reads FQNEAQ. CDR3 length: 15 residues. The CDR3 nucleotides read TGTGCCAGCAGCTTAGTTAACGGACAGGGCTACGAGCAGTACTTC. It specifies CASSLVNGQGYEQYF. The full variable domain, its missing parts supplied by reference TRBV7-8 and TRBJ2-7, is GAGVSQSPRYKVAKRGQDVALRCDPISGHVSLFWYQQALGQGPEFLTYFQNEAQLDKSGLPSDRFFAERPEGSVSTLKIQRTQQEDSAVYLCASSLVNGQGYEQYFGPGTRLTVT.

The chain carries TRBV5-1 and TRBJ1-5; D gene ambiguous. Germline V CDR1 and CDR2: SGHRS, YFSETQ. CDR3 length: 15 amino acids. The V end lost 0 bases, the J end lost 4 bases, and 11 bases lay between the germline ends. The CDR3 loop is CASSLAPTVNQPQHF. CDR3 coding DNA: TGCGCCAGCAGCTTGGCCCCCACAGTTAATCAGCCCCAGCATTTT.

The rearrangement joins TRBV18 to TRBJ1-1; the D gene is possibly TRBD1 (6 bases). V gave up 2 bases and J gave up 2 bases, with 12 bases separating them. Germline CDR1 is KGHSH and CDR2 is LQKENI. CDR3 size: 15 residues. DNA of the CDR3: TGTGCCAGCTCACCAATGAGGGGGGGAAACACTGAAGCTTTCTTT. Translating it yields CASSPMRGGNTEAFF.

The chain uses TRBV12-1 and TRBJ2-5; the D call of TRBD2 is as the table states it, not checked on the DNA. TRBV12-1 is reported as a pseudogene. This CDR3 is built from 17 residues. CDR3 sequence: CASSLRLAGAPEETQYF. Written as DNA, the CDR3 is TGTGCCAGCAGCTTAAGACTAGCGGGAGCCCCAGAGGAGACCCAGTACTTC.

This chain joins TRBV6-5 and TRBJ2-6; D gene ambiguous. CDR1 MNHEY and CDR2 SVGAGI come from the germline V gene. V shed 0 bases and J shed 1 base, with 7 bases lying between them. The CDR3 runs to 16 residues. CDR3 coding DNA: TGTGCCAGCAGTTACTCGCAGGTGTCTGGGGCCAACGTCCTGACTTTC. This translates into CASSYSQVSGANVLTF.

This chain connects TRBV5-3 to TRBJ1-4, with 7 bases lining up with TRBD1. TRBV5-3 is an open reading frame, and its role is uncertain. V was clipped by 4 bases and J by 8 bases; unmatched bases: 17. This CDR3 spans 17 amino acids. DNA of the CDR3: TGTGCCAGAAGCCTCGAGATTCTTCGACAGGGCCAGGAAAAACTGTTTTTT. The encoded protein is CARSLEILRQGQEKLFF.

This clone occurred a few times. The rearrangement uses TRBV5-1 and TRBJ2-1, with D uncertain. The germline V gene has CDR1 SGHRS and CDR2 YFSETQ. The V end was cut by 7 bases, the J end by 9 bases, with 17 bases between. CDR3 length equals 13 residues. The CDR3 reads CASSQSSGPEQFF. The CDR3 DNA reads as TGCGCCAGCTCTCAAAGTTCCGGTCCTGAGCAGTTCTTC.

The chain is built from TRBV4-1 and TRBJ2-2; 9 nucleotides align to TRBD1. V dropped 0 bases and J dropped 4; count of bases not matched to a gene: 3. The CDR3 extends over 16 amino acids. Germline CDR1 and CDR2: MGHRA and YSYEKL. The CDR3 region is CASSQDGQGFTGELFF. The DNA for the CDR3 is TGCGCCAGCAGCCAAGACGGACAGGGGTTCACCGGGGAGCTGTTTTTT.

The chain employs TRBV6-5 and TRBJ2-1; tentative D call: TRBD2 (5 bases). This CDR3 contains 14 residues. CDR1 and CDR2 from the germline V gene are MNHEY and SVGAGI. V was cut by 4 bases and J by 4 bases, with 11 bases left in between. The CDR3 protein is CASSSRLRYNEQFF. CDR3 sequence (DNA): TGTGCCAGCAGTTCGAGACTACGTTACAATGAGCAGTTCTTC.

The chain recombines TRBV4-3 with TRBJ1-1, with TRBD1 as a possible D gene (5 bases). Germline V lookup: CDR1 LGHNA, CDR2 YSLEER. Trimming removed 4 bases from V and 8 bases from J, with 17 bases in between. CDR3 length: 14 residues. This CDR3 is CASSRTQVQLEAFF. CDR3 in DNA: TGCGCCAGCAGCCGGACACAAGTACAACTGGAAGCTTTCTTT.

This chain uses TRBV4-3 with TRBJ1-1, with 10 bases lining up with TRBD1. There are 18 residues in the CDR3. Trimming removed 4 bases from V and 0 bases from J; junction bases left unmatched: 11. The germline gives CDR1 LGHNA, CDR2 YSLEER. CDR3 in amino acids: CASSPGGTGDNMNTEAFF. The CDR3 DNA follows: TGCGCCAGCAGCCCTGGGGGGACAGGGGACAACATGAACACTGAAGCTTTCTTT.

The genes are TRBV4-3 and TRBJ2-3; D ambiguous. V was pared by 2 bases and J by 3 bases, with 12 bases between. The CDR3 loop spans 15 amino acids. Germline loops: CDR1 LGHNA, CDR2 YSLEER. Here the CDR3 reads CASSQSSIATDTQYF. CDR3 DNA: TGCGCCAGCAGCCAATCATCGATAGCAACAGATACGCAGTATTTT.

This clone has more than one count but fewer than ten. The chain joins TRBV5-4 to TRBJ2-3; TRBD2 aligns across 12 bases. Looked up from germline, CDR1 is SGHNT and CDR2 is YYREEE (reference sequence). V lost 0 bases to trimming and J lost 1 base; unmatched junction nucleotides: 3. The CDR3 extends over 17 amino acids. The CDR3 DNA reads TGTGCCAGCAGCTTGGGACTAGCGGGGGCTCGCACAGATACGCAGTATTTT. This codes for CASSLGLAGARTDTQYF. Full variable domain (remainder filled in from reference TRBV5-4 and TRBJ2-3): ETGVTQSPTHLIKTRGQQVTLRCSSQSGHNTVSWYQQALGQGPQFIFQYYREEENGRGNFPPRFSGLQFPNYSSELNVNALELDDSALYLCASSLGLAGARTDTQYFGPGTRLTVL.

This chain joins TRBV16 and TRBJ2-7; 7 nucleotides align to TRBD1. The CDR3 spans 15 residues. V trimming: 2 bases; J trimming: 0 bases; junction bases outside the gene matches: 4. CDR1 is KGHSY, CDR2 FQNENV, per germline. The CDR3 spells CASSQGDSYSYEQYF. The CDR3 DNA sequence: TGTGCCAGCAGCCAAGGGGACAGTTACTCCTACGAGCAGTACTTC.

The rearrangement uses TRBV11-3 and TRBJ2-3; 14 bases agree with TRBD2. Germline CDR1 and CDR2: SGHNT and YENEEA. V lost 4 bases to trimming and J lost 2 bases; unmatched junction nucleotides: 5. The CDR3 extends over 17 amino acids. The CDR3 DNA reads TGTGCCAGCAGCTCCCGGACTAGCGGGAGGCCCACAGATACGCAGTATTTT. This translates into CASSSRTSGRPTDTQYF.

This clone was detected a few times. This chain joins TRBV11-2 and TRBJ2-1; 7 bases map to TRBD2. Germline V CDR1 and CDR2: SGHAT, FQNNGV. The CDR3 runs 18 residues. The junction had 21 bases not matched to a gene; V was cut back by 5 bases and J by 8 bases. CDR3 loop: CASSPISRGRGRAYEQFF. The CDR3 coding sequence is TGTGCCAGCAGCCCTATATCCCGGGGTCGGGGGAGGGCCTATGAGCAGTTCTTC. Complete variable domain (other parts from reference TRBV11-2 and TRBJ2-1): EAGVAQSPRYKIIEKRQSVAFWCNPISGHATLYWYQQILGQGPKLLIQFQNNGVVDDSQLPKDRFSAERLKGVDSTLKIQPAKLEDSAVYLCASSPISRGRGRAYEQFFGPGTRLTVL.

The V call is TRBV5-4, the J call TRBJ2-5; D is unresolved. CDR3 length: 13 residues. Germline values: CDR1 SGHNT, CDR2 YYREEE (reference sequence). The ends were cut back, 3 bases at V and 4 bases at J, with 10 bases in the middle. CDR3: CASSSPTGETQYF. The CDR3, as DNA: TGTGCCAGCAGCTCCCCAACCGGAGAGACCCAGTACTTC.

The J gene is TRBJ1-1, the V gene TRBV27, with D unclear. Trimming took off 3 bases at V and 1 base at J, with 6 bases between the two ends. Germline-derived CDR1 and CDR2 are MNHEY and SMNVEV (reference sequence). The CDR3 sequence is 13 residues long. The CDR3 coding sequence is TGTGCCAGCAGTTTCCTCCGGAACACTGAAGCTTTCTTT. Protein sequence: CASSFLRNTEAFF.

The chain couples TRBV29-1 to TRBJ2-7; D unclear. The CDR3 has 12 amino acids. Trimming cost V 5 bases and J 2 bases, with 10 bases left between them. From germline, CDR1 is SQVTM and CDR2 ANQGSEA. The CDR3 loop is CSVRQRTYEQYF. The CDR3 DNA follows: TGCAGCGTTCGGCAGAGGACCTACGAGCAGTACTTC.

This rearrangement joins TRBV27 to TRBJ1-3; D gene ambiguous. This CDR3 contains 16 residues. Trimming cost V 0 bases and J 0 bases, with 9 bases left between them. Per germline, CDR1 MNHEY and CDR2 SMNVEV (reference sequence). The chain's CDR3 is CASSLSIDTSGNTIYF. DNA for the CDR3: TGTGCCAGCAGTTTATCGATAGATACCTCTGGAAACACCATATATTTT.

This chain connects TRBV9 to TRBJ2-3; D possibly corresponds to TRBD1 (5 bases). V lost 2 bases and J 2 bases, leaving 18 bases between the germline ends. CDR1 is SGDLS, CDR2 YYNGEE, per germline. The CDR3 is 17 residues long. The CDR3 DNA sequence: TGTGCCAGCAGCGTGTATGGGGCCGAAATACTCACAGATACGCAGTATTTT. This gives the protein CASSVYGAEILTDTQYF.

This clone has a single count. The V and J genes are TRBV5-3 and TRBJ1-5, with D possibly being TRBD1 (6 bases). TRBV5-3 is known as an ORF, though its function is uncertain. The CDR3 sequence is 15 residues long. V lost 3 bases to trimming and J lost 0 bases, with 10 bases between them. Here the CDR3 DNA reads TGTGCCAGAAGCTCGGGACACCATAGCAATCAGCCCCAGCATTTT. Its translation: CARSSGHHSNQPQHF.

The rearrangement links TRBV18 to TRBJ1-2; a weak D match, TRBD1 (6 bases). V gave up 1 base and J gave up 8 bases, with 17 bases separating them. The CDR3 is 15 residues long. Germline V gene lookup returns CDR1 KGHSH and CDR2 LQKENI. The CDR3 reads CASSPLKGQISGYTF. The CDR3 coding sequence is TGTGCCAGCTCACCACTCAAAGGACAGATTAGCGGCTACACCTTC.

The chain has TRBV28 and TRBJ2-7; TRBD1 is a possible D gene (5 bases). CDR3 length equals 13 residues. CDR1 and CDR2 from the germline V gene are MDHEN and SYDVKM. V gave up 8 bases and J gave up 5 bases, with 16 bases separating them. The CDR3 loop is CASLVQGRDEQYF. CDR3 coding DNA: TGTGCCAGCTTGGTCCAGGGCAGGGACGAGCAGTACTTC.

The gene calls are TRBV7-2 and TRBJ2-5; TRBD2 is a possible D gene (6 bases). V gave up 0 bases and J gave up 2 bases, with 13 bases separating them. Germline CDR1 reads SGHTA; CDR2 reads FQGNSA. The CDR3 loop spans 16 amino acids. The CDR3 bases are TGTGCCAGCAGCTTAGCCTTGGGTGGGGGGCAAGAGACCCAGTACTTC. This encodes CASSLALGGGQETQYF.

This chain uses TRBV2 with TRBJ1-4, with a possible D match to TRBD1 (6 bases). Germline CDR1 is SNHLY and CDR2 is FYNNEI. V dropped 4 bases and J dropped 7 bases, with 22 bases sitting between them. The CDR3 covers 17 residues. The CDR3 region is CASSVQGYSNLGEKLFF. In DNA, the CDR3 is TGTGCCAGCAGTGTACAGGGTTATTCAAATCTTGGTGAAAAACTGTTTTTT.

The J gene is TRBJ1-2, the V gene TRBV5-4, with a weak D call TRBD1 (5 bases). Germline V gives CDR1 SGHNT, CDR2 YYREEE (reference sequence). Trimming shortened V by 4 bases and J by 5 bases, and 21 bases separated the two germline ends. The length of the CDR3 is 16 residues. The CDR3 reads CASSPKGAGQTYGYTF. CDR3 DNA: TGTGCCAGCAGCCCAAAAGGAGCAGGGCAAACGTATGGCTACACCTTC.

In its sample, this clone was seen once. This chain connects TRBV18 to TRBJ2-1; 7 bases map to TRBD2. Germline trimming cut 4 bases from V and 0 bases from J; bases unmatched to any gene: 3. The CDR3 runs to 15 residues. Looked up from germline, CDR1 is KGHSH and CDR2 is LQKENI. The CDR3 DNA reads TGTGCCAGCTCACAGTCGGGGGGCTCCTACAATGAGCAGTTCTTC. As protein: CASSQSGGSYNEQFF.